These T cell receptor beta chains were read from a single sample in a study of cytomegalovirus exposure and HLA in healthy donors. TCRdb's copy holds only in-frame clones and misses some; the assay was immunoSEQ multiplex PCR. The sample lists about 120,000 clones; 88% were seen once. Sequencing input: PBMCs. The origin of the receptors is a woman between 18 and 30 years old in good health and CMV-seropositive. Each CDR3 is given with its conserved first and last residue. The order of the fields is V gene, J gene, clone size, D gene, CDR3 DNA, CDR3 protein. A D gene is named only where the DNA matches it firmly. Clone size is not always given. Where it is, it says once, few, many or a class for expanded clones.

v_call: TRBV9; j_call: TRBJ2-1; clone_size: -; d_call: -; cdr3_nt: TGTGCCAGCAGCAGAGGGGGTGGAACAGGGCTCCACAATGAGCAGTTCTTC; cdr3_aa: CASSRGGGTGLHNEQFF
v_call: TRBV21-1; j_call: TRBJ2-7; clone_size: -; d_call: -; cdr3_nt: TGTGCCAGCAGCAAACCCCGGGGCAGGGGGTTTTACGAGCAGTACTTC; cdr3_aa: CASSKPRGRGFYEQYF
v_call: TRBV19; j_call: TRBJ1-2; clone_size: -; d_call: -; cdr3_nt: TGTGCCAGTAGTATAAAGACAGCGATTAACTATGGCTACACCTTC; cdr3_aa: CASSIKTAINYGYTF
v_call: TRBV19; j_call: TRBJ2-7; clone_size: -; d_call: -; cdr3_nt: TGTGCCAGTAGGTACAGGGCCTACGAGCAGTACTTC; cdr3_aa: CASRYRAYEQYF
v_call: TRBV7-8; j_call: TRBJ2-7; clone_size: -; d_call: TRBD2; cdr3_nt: TGTGCCAGCAGCCCCTCCCGGTCCAGCGGGGGTTTATCCGAGCAGTACTTC; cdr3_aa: CASSPSRSSGGLSEQYF
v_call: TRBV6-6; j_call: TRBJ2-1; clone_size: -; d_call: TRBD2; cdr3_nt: TGTGCCAGCAGTCCATTAGCGGGGGCCAACAATGAGCAGTTCTTC; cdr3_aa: CASSPLAGANNEQFF
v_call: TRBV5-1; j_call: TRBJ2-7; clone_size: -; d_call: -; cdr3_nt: TGCGCCAGCAGCCCAATCGGAGGGAAAAGCTCCTACGAGCAGTACTTC; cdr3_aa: CASSPIGGKSSYEQYF
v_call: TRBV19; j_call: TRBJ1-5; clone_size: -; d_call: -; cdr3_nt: TGTGCCAGTAGTATGGGGCGAAATCAGCCCCAGCATTTT; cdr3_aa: CASSMGRNQPQHF
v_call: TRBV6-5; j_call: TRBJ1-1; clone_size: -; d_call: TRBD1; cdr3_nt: TGTGCCAGCAGTTACTCGACGGACCCCAGGGGGTCTGAAGCTTTCTTT; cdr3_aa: CASSYSTDPRGSEAFF
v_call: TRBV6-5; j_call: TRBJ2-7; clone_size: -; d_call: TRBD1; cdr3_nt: TGTGCCAGCACCTACGGGGGACAGGGCTACGAGCAGTACTTC; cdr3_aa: CASTYGGQGYEQYF
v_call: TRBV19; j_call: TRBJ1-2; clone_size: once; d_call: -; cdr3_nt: TGTGCCAGTAACCCGACAGCAACTAACTATGGCTACACCTTC; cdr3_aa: CASNPTATNYGYTF
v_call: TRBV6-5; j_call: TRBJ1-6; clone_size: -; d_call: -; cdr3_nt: TGTGCCAGCAGTTTGGGGGGGCTAAGCAATTCACCCCTCCACTTT; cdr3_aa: CASSLGGLSNSPLHF
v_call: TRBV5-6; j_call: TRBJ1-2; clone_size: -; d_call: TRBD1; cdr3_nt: TGTGCCAGCAGCACCGGGACAGGGGTTTCAGGCTACACCTTC; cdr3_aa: CASSTGTGVSGYTF
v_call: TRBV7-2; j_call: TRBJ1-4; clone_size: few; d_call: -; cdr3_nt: TGTGCCAGCAGCTTAGACAGCACAACTAATGAAAAACTGTTTTTT; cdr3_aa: CASSLDSTTNEKLFF
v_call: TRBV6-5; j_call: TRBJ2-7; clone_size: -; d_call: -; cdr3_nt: TGTGCCAGCAGTTACCCAGGGTCGTACGAGCAGTACTTC; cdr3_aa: CASSYPGSYEQYF
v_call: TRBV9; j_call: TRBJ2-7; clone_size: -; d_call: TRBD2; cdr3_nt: TGTGCCAGCAGCGTAGGGTTGAAGGCTAGCGGATCCTACGAGCAGTACTTC; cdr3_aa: CASSVGLKASGSYEQYF
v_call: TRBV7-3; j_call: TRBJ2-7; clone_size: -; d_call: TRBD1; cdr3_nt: TGTGCCAGCAGCCCGACAGGGTCCGGTAGCTCCTACGAGCAGTACTTC; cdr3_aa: CASSPTGSGSSYEQYF
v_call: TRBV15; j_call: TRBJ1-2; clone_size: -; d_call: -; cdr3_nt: TGTGCCACCAGCGATCAAGCCAACTATGGCTACACCTTC; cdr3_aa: CATSDQANYGYTF
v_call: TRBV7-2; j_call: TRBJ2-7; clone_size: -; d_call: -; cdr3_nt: TGTGCCAGCAGCTTAGGGGGGGTTAGGGAGCAGTACTTC; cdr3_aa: CASSLGGVREQYF
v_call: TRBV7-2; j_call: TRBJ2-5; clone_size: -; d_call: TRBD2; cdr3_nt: TGTGCCAGCAGCTTAGGATTCGAGCGGGAGGACTCCGAGACCCAGTACTTC; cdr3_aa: CASSLGFEREDSETQYF
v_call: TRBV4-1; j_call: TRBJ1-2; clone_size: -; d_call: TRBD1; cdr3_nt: TGCGCCAGCAGCTCAAAGGTGGACAGGGCTATCGGCTACACCTTC; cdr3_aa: CASSSKVDRAIGYTF
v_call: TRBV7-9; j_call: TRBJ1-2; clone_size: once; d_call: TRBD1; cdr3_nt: TGTGCCACAGGACAGGGGGGCGGAAATGGCTACACCTTC; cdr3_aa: CATGQGGGNGYTF
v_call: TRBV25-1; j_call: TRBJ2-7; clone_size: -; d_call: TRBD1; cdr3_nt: TGTGCCAGCAGCTACGGGACAGGGGTCGGTGAGCAGTACTTC; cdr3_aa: CASSYGTGVGEQYF
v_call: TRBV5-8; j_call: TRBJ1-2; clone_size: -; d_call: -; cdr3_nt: TGTGCCAGCAGCTTGGACAGCGGATATGGCTACACCTTC; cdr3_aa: CASSLDSGYGYTF
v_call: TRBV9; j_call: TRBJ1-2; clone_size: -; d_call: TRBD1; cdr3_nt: TGTGCCAGCAGCCCCTCCTGGACAGGGGACTATGGCTACACCTTC; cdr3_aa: CASSPSWTGDYGYTF
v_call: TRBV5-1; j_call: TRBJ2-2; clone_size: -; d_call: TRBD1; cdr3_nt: TGCGCCAGCAGCTTAGGGACAGGAAACACCGGGGAGCTGTTTTTT; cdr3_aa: CASSLGTGNTGELFF